This T cell receptor (beta chain) was sequenced for a study of vaccination effects on CD4 cells after COVID-19. As concerns this clone: Its antigen is not identified.

Method: immunoSEQ multiplex PCR; TCRdb's copy keeps in-frame clones and lacks some. The sample includes under 80,000 clones, about 79% of them seen just once. ViraFEST used viral peptide pools to expand antigen-specific CD4+ T cells before sequencing. CD4+ T cells were isolated after around ten days of culture. People in the vaccine group had not been infected with SARS-CoV-2 before, and their nucleocapsid antibodies were negative. Cells had half their medium changed to IL-2 medium on days 3 and 7. Germline CDR1 is SGHDT and CDR2 is YYEEEE. V was pared by 3 bases and J by 8 bases, with 17 bases between. This CDR3 is 15 amino acids long.

The input for sequencing was CD4+ T cells from PBMCs cultured with SARS-CoV-2 spike peptides, taken before COVID-19 vaccination. The chain has TRBV5-6 and TRBJ1-4, with D maybe TRBD1 (6 bases). The sequence derives from a human donor who received a COVID-19 vaccine. Here the CDR3 reads CASSSVAGGGEKLFF. The CDR3 DNA follows: TGTGCCAGCAGCTCGGTAGCTGGGGGCGGGGAAAAACTGTTTTTT.